This T cell receptor beta chain stems from a study of cytomegalovirus exposure and HLA in healthy donors (dated by TCRdb to 2015 to 2018). General notes on the study: According to an earlier analysis of several hundred of the donors, about 170 million T cells yielded some 120 million unique TCR beta sequences and 276 Gb of sequence data. About 310 gigabases of sequencing data and approximately 80 million unique TCR sequences were included in an early release covering roughly 700 HLA-typed donors. Of the roughly 400 genotyped donors, approximately 80% fell in the genetic ancestry cluster associated with self-reported Caucasian donors. The study aimed to test whether cataloging public T cell receptors could reveal signatures of past pathogen exposure. Using immunosequencing, the study profiled T cell repertoires from around 680 subjects and related those repertoires to cytomegalovirus serostatus. A separate validation cohort of some 130 different subjects was used in addition to the 666-subject first cohort. The study combined high-throughput TCR immunosequencing, statistical association of individual TCRs with disease status, and machine learning to predict cytomegalovirus infection status. A later analysis re-analyzed previously published TCR beta repertoires from several hundred donors and added high-resolution HLA genotyping to study TCR occurrence patterns. The later analysis used no new phenotypic data to find candidate immune exposures, relying instead on TCR beta sequences and their occurrence across donors. An earlier analysis of some 500 of the donors used high-throughput TCR beta sequencing to judge whether each TCR beta V gene segment behaved as functional or pseudogenic. Donor age, sex, ethnicity and CMV serostatus were compiled alongside the repertoire data. Genome-wide SNP genotypes for about 55% of the roughly 670 donors were used in a later genetic analysis, which treated that subset as a discovery cohort. Every discovery cohort repertoire had been produced on one sequencing platform. Both class I and class II loci were covered by HLA typing, at four-digit resolution. The number of donors typed differed by locus, with about 629-630 for A, B, C, DRB1 and DQB1, more than 500 for DQA1, 600 to 610 for DPA1, and over 400 for DPB1. Because of strong linkage in the cohort, roughly five DR-DQ haplotypes were treated as single units for association and clustering. Among a few hundred genotyped donors of the cohort, an average of about 240,000 unique TCR beta nucleotide sequences were sequenced per donor, roughly 20% of them non-productive. General conclusions and limits of the study: In a later analysis, the rate of TCR association differed among HLA loci, with DRB1 alleles having the most associated TCRs and HLA-C alleles having the fewest. A total of 150 or so TCR beta chains were listed by the study as associated with cytomegalovirus. Across donors, most TCR sequences were observed very rarely, whereas some public TCRs were present in many individuals. In a later analysis, HLA-associated TCR beta chains showed more clonal expansion and lower generation probabilities than non-associated chains that were equally common. This cohort had only TCR beta chains sequenced, and the lack of alpha or paired-chain data limited which features could be detected. A further reported finding was that TCR beta sequences accurately predicted the HLA-A and HLA-B alleles for most subjects in the first cohort. Immune exposure information for the cohort was limited to CMV serostatus. Roughly uniform sequencing depth across donors was assumed in presence/absence analyses, although this assumption may not hold. In both the original and validation cohorts, the classifier was reported to diagnose cytomegalovirus status with high specificity and sensitivity. Because HLA typing was unavailable for some donors at each locus, only the typed subset was used in association tests. An association between a missense DCLRE1C variant and V-gene and J-gene trimming of TCR beta chains was found in a later genetic analysis and replicated in an independent cohort. According to a later analysis, parvovirus B19, influenza, CMV and Epstein-Barr virus appeared linked to several top co-occurrence clusters. The sequencing pipeline was judged likely to have produced a cluster of highly shared sequence variants as a technical artifact. A later analysis associated 15,000 to 20,000 TCR beta sequences with specific HLA alleles at a false discovery rate of 0.05. The authors suggested that the approach could potentially be extended to other disease states and immunological phenotypes. Some 15 rarely observed V segments, including chromosome 9 orphons, were excluded from the earlier analysis of just under 600 of the donors because counts were too low. Some IMGT-functional V segments, including TRBV6-2 and TRBV6-3, could not be told apart with the 87-base-pair reads, so those segments were excluded. Strong co-occurrence of HLA alleles, especially DR and DQ, made assigning TCR associations to individual alleles difficult. Linkage disequilibrium might explain the correlated functional status among segregating V segments, but an unknown experimental factor could not be excluded. A later genetic analysis reported fewer N-insertions in productive TCRs among donors in an Asian-associated ancestry cluster than the roughly 720-donor mean. In an earlier analysis of 587 of the donors, most TCR beta V segments were observed in productive rearrangements about 90% or about 30% of the time, broadly matching IMGT annotations. A later analysis found that most CMV-associated TCR beta chains appeared HLA-restricted, with HLA associations seemingly driven largely by CMV exposure. A few of the identified cytomegalovirus-associated TCR beta chains were confirmed in vitro to be specific for cytomegalovirus antigens.

Libraries came from the immunoSEQ multiplex PCR assay. A mixture of 60 forward primers for TCR Vbeta segments and 13 reverse primers for TCR Jbeta segments was used in the multiplex PCR. Amplification of the CDR3 region of rearranged TCR beta genes was performed with a multiplex PCR assay on genomic DNA. On the Illumina HiSeq System, the amplified TCR beta libraries were sequenced as 87-base-pair reads. As for how the authors treated the data: A later analysis tallied around 87 million unique TCR beta chains across the 666 repertoires, and 10 million to 11 million of those chains were shared by two or more donors. Raw reads were error-corrected and collapsed into unique sequences by a nearest-neighbor algorithm in which closely related sequences were merged to remove PCR and sequencing errors. CDR3 sequences were aligned to IMGT reference sequences to assign V, D and J gene segments. For a sequence to be retained, a match of at least six nucleotides to both a V gene segment and a J gene segment was required. A rearrangement was called productive if the CDR3 had no stop codons and remained in frame with V and J, and every other rearrangement was called non-productive. CDR3 was defined by IMGT convention, running from the second conserved V-encoded cysteine to the conserved J-encoded phenylalanine. The earlier analysis of about 500 of the donors excluded sequences that lacked an unambiguous match to a single V gene segment. An earlier analysis of approximately 590 of the donors classified V segments as functional when productive rearrangements were above 56.7% and as segregating when the standard deviation between donors was above 5%. A statistical classification framework was built to diagnose cytomegalovirus status from the catalog of TCR beta chain sequences. A later analysis assigned V and J genes by comparing TCR nucleotide sequences with IMGT/GENE-DB human TR gene sequences. A later analysis assigned CDR3 sequences and most-parsimonious VDJ recombination scenarios with the TCRdist pipeline. A later analysis defined each TCR beta chain by its CDR3 amino acid sequence plus V-gene family, and excluded reads lacking a unique V-gene family. A later analysis removed 500 to 650 highly shared, low-generation-probability nucleotide sequences to deal with suspected cross-contamination and a sequencing artifact. For each public chain, a later analysis derived a clonal expansion index from normalized ranks of inferred template counts within each repertoire. In a later analysis, generation probabilities were computed with a VDJ recombination model fitted to out-of-frame rearrangements, and the resulting probabilities were checked against IGoR. A later analysis scored TCR-TCR, TCR-HLA and TCR-CMV co-occurrence with hypergeometric tests, applying a repertoire-size bias correction to TCR pairs. A later analysis estimated false discovery rates by permuting HLA or CMV assignments 20 times. In a later analysis, co-occurring TCRs were grouped using DBSCAN, with TCRdist sequence similarity added in when clustering inside HLA-allele-positive subsets. For co-occurrence clustering, repertoires with fewer than 30,000 or more than 120,000 public chains were excluded, along with several repertoires with anomalous nucleotide sharing. Drawn from immuneACCESS, this table holds only the in-frame rearrangements with V and J called that TCRdb kept. Clones are partly lost; checked studies trace under half to an unresolved V gene and leave the rest unexplained. V and J calls and clone size come straight from that table; D and trimming were deduced from the DNA. The sample table shows some 200,000 clones, and 82% are seen once. The ten top clones hold about 0.092% of the sample.

The cohort was made up of roughly 670 healthy bone marrow donors. At the time of sampling, all cohort members were nominally healthy, though unrecorded immune exposures were likely present. The donor tested CMV seronegative, placing the donor among the 300 to 450 seronegative members of the cohort. A peripheral blood sample was provided by each donor, and peripheral blood mononuclear cells were used for TCR beta sequencing. Genomic DNA was extracted from the blood cell samples with the Qiagen DNeasy Blood Extraction Kit. In the case of this clone: The target of this receptor is not known. Base quality data are lacking; no much larger clone is found one base away.

As encoded in the germline V gene, CDR1 is SNHLY while CDR2 is FYNNEI. The CDR3 goes from the cysteine to the phenylalanine over 17 residues. Of all the DNA, just the CDR3 is kept, 51 bases in frame from base 1. Trimming costs V 2 bases and J 5 bases, and their ends lie 20 bases apart. The sequenced material came from PBMCs. The TCR comes from a boy between 2 and 10 years old in good health and CMV-seronegative. The chain is assembled from TRBV2 and TRBJ2-3; TRBD2 might be the D gene, on 5 matching bases. The sequence in DNA is TGTGCCAGCAGTGAAACCGGTTCGTCCCGAGGGCAAGATACGCAGTATTTT. Its amino acids are CASSETGSSRGQDTQYF. With all but the CDR3 taken from the reference TRBV2 and TRBJ2-3 genes, the full variable domain is: EPEVTQTPSHQVTQMGQEVILRCVPISNHLYFYWYRQILGQKVEFLVSFYNNEISEKSEIFDDQFSVERPDGSNFTLKIRSTKLEDSAMYFCASSETGSSRGQDTQYFGPGTRLTVL.